These 21 T cell receptor beta chains originate from one sample sequenced in a study of T cell clusters in autoimmune cytopenias. Each sample's input was 200 to 300 ng genomic DNA, 38,000 or so genome equivalents. TRB was amplified by touch-down multiplex PCR, primer pools A and B combined. For each CDR3 protein, TCRdb gives one entry from its re-call of the multiplex PCR reads, without DNA. Here the sample table reports around 9,700 distinct CDR3 sequences. The sample also formed part of further work on T cell repertoires in aging, cancer and after chemotherapy.

The sample was peripheral blood. Source of these receptors: a human donor in good health.

The J gene is TRBJ2-1, the V gene TRBV5-1. The CDR3 is made up of 16 amino acids. Germline CDR1 is SGHRS and CDR2 is YFSETQ. The CDR3 here is CASSLERGLPYNEQFF.

This sequence joins TRBV11-3 and TRBJ2-5; TCRdb returns TRBD1, unconfirmable since there is no DNA. The CDR3 totals 13 residues. In germline, CDR1 is SGHNT, CDR2 YENEEA. The CDR3 is CASSGGEQETQYF.

V gene TRBV6-2 or TRBV6-3 combines with J gene TRBJ1-2. There are 15 residues in the CDR3. Germline V gene sequence: CDR1 MNHEY, CDR2 SVGEGT. CDR3 residues: CASSLARAGSYGYTF.

This chain links TRBV18 with TRBJ2-3; TCRdb reports TRBD1, a call that lacks DNA to check it against. From germline, CDR1 is KGHSH and CDR2 LQKENI. The CDR3 sequence is 14 residues long. CDR3: CASSVTGWKDTQYF.

The V and J genes are TRBV27 and TRBJ2-4; the D call from TCRdb, TRBD1, cannot be confirmed without DNA. This CDR3 contains 13 residues. Germline V lookup: CDR1 MNHEY, CDR2 SMNVEV (reference sequence). The CDR3 here is CASKLGGEDIQYF.

The V and J genes are TRBV5-1 and TRBJ2-5; the D call of TRBD2 rests on TCRdb alone, since no DNA is present to check it. The CDR3 contains 14 residues. Germline V CDR1 and CDR2: SGHRS, YFSETQ. CDR3 sequence: CASSLSLEVETQYF.

The chain combines TRBV20-1 with TRBJ2-3; TCRdb selects TRBD1, and the lack of DNA leaves this call unchecked. This CDR3 has 14 residues. Looked up from germline, CDR1 is DFQATT and CDR2 is SNEGSKA (reference sequence). This chain's CDR3 is CSATRQGRADTQYF.

The chain carries TRBV29-1 and TRBJ2-7; the TCRdb D gene call, TRBD1, has no DNA to confirm it. The germline V gene has CDR1 SQVTM and CDR2 ANQGSEA. The CDR3 is 13 amino acids. CDR3 residues: CSVTGTGSYEQYF.

The gene calls are TRBV5-1 and TRBJ2-1; TCRdb returns TRBD1, unconfirmable since there is no DNA. CDR1 is SGHRS and CDR2 is YFSETQ in the germline V gene. The CDR3 contains 15 residues. The CDR3 region is CASSPDSDFVNEQFF.

The genes are TRBV20-1 and TRBJ1-5; checking the TCRdb D call of TRBD1 is not possible without DNA. Germline V gene data show CDR1 as DFQATT and CDR2 as SNEGSKA (reference sequence). The CDR3 contains 14 residues. The chain's CDR3 is CSASPGAGHQPQHF.

The chain recombines TRBV25-1 with TRBJ2-5. CDR1 is MGHDK and CDR2 is SYGVNS in the germline V gene. The CDR3 has 15 residues. The CDR3 region is CASSDLGWRQETQYF.

V gene TRBV6-4 combines with J gene TRBJ2-5; as DNA is missing, the TRBD1 call by TCRdb cannot be tested. Germline-derived CDR1 and CDR2 are MRHNA and SNTAGT. The CDR3 is 13 amino acids. CDR3 in amino acids: CASSEGQGSTQYF.

The chain links TRBV24-1 to TRBJ2-7; TCRdb names TRBD1, which stays unverified in the absence of DNA. CDR1 is KGHDR, CDR2 SFDVKD, per germline. The CDR3 is 14 amino acids. The CDR3: CATRSGTEPYEQYF.

The V and J genes are TRBV11-3 and TRBJ1-6; TCRdb's assignment of TRBD1 cannot be checked, as there is no DNA. Germline CDR1 SGHNT, CDR2 YENEEA. This CDR3 contains 15 residues. The CDR3 spells CASSSPGQGNSPLHF.

This chain's CDR3 is CASSLADGSSYTQYF. V usage is TRBV7-9 and J usage is TRBJ2-3. CDR3 length: 15 residues. The germline V gene has CDR1 SEHNR and CDR2 FQNEAQ (reference sequence).

This clonotype is deemed medium-sized by its frequency. The chain joins TRBV18 to TRBJ1-2. Germline V lookup: CDR1 KGHSH, CDR2 LQKENI. This CDR3 comprises 13 residues. The CDR3 sequence: CASSPSGLSGYTF.

In terms of frequency, this clonotype is medium-sized (0.01 to 0.1%). V and J are TRBV6-6 and TRBJ1-2. The CDR3 has 13 residues. Germline V gives CDR1 MNHNY, CDR2 SVGAGI (reference sequence). CDR3: CASSPGLNYGYTF.

V is TRBV20-1 and J is TRBJ2-1; TCRdb outputs TRBD1, but without DNA this stays unchecked. Germline CDR1 and CDR2: DFQATT and SNEGSKA (reference sequence). There are 16 residues in the CDR3. The CDR3 sequence: CSANSAVGGSYNEQFF.

The V and J genes are TRBV29-1 and TRBJ2-5; TCRdb calls TRBD2, which cannot be checked without DNA. The germline V gene encodes CDR1 SQVTM and CDR2 ANQGSEA. This CDR3 contains 14 residues. CDR3 residues: CSVARLAGGQTQYF. The whole variable domain, filled in from reference TRBV29-1 and TRBJ2-5, reads SAVISQKPSRDICQRGTSLTIQCQVDSQVTMMFWYRQQPGQSLTLIATANQGSEATYESGFVIDKFPISRPNLTFSTLTVSNMSPEDSSIYLCSVARLAGGQTQYFGPGTRLLVL.

The chain couples TRBV24-1 to TRBJ2-1; no DNA is available, so the TRBD1 call from TCRdb remains unchecked. CDR3 length: 15 amino acids. The germline V gene encodes CDR1 KGHDR and CDR2 SFDVKD. CDR3 in amino acids: CATSGQGNSYNEQFF.

The chain employs TRBV20-1 and TRBJ2-3; the TCRdb D gene call, TRBD2, has no DNA to confirm it. The CDR3 sequence is 13 residues long. CDR1 is DFQATT, CDR2 SNEGSKA, per germline (reference sequence). This CDR3 reads CSAGLAGTGTQYF.